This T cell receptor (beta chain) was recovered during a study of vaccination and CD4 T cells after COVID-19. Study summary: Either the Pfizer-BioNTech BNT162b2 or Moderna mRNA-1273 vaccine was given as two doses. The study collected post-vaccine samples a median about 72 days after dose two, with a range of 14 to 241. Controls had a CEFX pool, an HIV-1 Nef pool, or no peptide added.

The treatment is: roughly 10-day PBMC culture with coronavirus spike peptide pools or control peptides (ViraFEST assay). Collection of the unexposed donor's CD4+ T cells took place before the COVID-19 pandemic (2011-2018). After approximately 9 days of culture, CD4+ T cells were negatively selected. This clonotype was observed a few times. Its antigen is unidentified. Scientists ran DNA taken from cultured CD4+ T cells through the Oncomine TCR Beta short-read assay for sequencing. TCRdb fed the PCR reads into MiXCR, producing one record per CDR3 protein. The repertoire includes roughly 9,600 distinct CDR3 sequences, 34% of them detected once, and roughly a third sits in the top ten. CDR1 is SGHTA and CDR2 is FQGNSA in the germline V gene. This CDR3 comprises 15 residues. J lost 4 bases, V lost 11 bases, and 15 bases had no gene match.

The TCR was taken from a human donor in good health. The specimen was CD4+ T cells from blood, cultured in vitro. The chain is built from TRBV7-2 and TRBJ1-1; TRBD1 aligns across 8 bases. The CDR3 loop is CASQGQGPLSTEAFF. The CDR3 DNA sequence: TGTGCCTCCCAAGGACAGGGCCCTCTGAGCACTGAAGCTTTCTTT.